What follows are 4 T cell receptor beta chains derived from one specimen sequenced in a study of technical replicates of blood from a handful of donors. TCRdb keeps only in-frame clones here, not all; method: immunoSEQ multiplex PCR. The data show just under 60,000 clones, over 85% seen once. Specimen: PBMCs. These receptor sequences come from a human donor in good health. Some clones in this sample may be carry-over from other donors' samples.

V gene TRBV9 combines with J gene TRBJ1-2, with 8 bases fitting TRBD1. The CDR3 is made up of 13 amino acids. Germline CDR1 reads SGDLS; CDR2 reads YYNGEE. V lost 3 bases and J lost 7; bases outside the gene matches: 5. The CDR3 DNA follows: TGTGCCAGCAGCGGGGACAGGTCTTCTGGCTACACCTTC. Amino acids: CASSGDRSSGYTF.

V usage is TRBV6-5 and J usage is TRBJ1-2; the D gene is possibly TRBD1 (6 bases). CDR3 size: 15 residues. Germline CDR1 is MNHEY and CDR2 is SVGAGI. Between the trimmed V and J ends, which lost 7 bases and 1 base, there was a span of 16 bases. Here the CDR3 reads CASKVGQTGNYGYTF. The CDR3 DNA follows: TGTGCCAGCAAGGTCGGACAGACTGGTAACTATGGCTACACCTTC.

The CDR3 sequence: CSAGPNNEQFF. The CDR3 nucleotides read TGCAGTGCGGGCCCGAACAATGAGCAGTTCTTC. V is TRBV20-1 and J is TRBJ2-1; D ambiguous. V gave up 6 bases and J gave up 5 bases, with 8 bases separating them. CDR3 size: 11 residues. Germline V CDR1 and CDR2: DFQATT, SNEGSKA (reference sequence).

This chain links TRBV7-9 with TRBJ1-4; a possible D gene is TRBD1 (6 bases). This CDR3 is built from 15 residues. V gave up 5 bases and J gave up 8 bases, with 18 bases separating them. Germline assignment: CDR1 SEHNR and CDR2 FQNEAQ (reference sequence). CDR3 sequence reads: CASSLQGTESEKLFF. DNA for the CDR3: TGTGCCAGCAGCCTCCAGGGGACGGAGAGCGAAAAACTGTTTTTT. The whole variable domain, remainder taken from reference TRBV7-9 and TRBJ1-4, is DTGVSQNPRHKITKRGQNVTFRCDPISEHNRLYWYRQTLGQGPEFLTYFQNEAQLEKSRLLSDRFSAERPKGSFSTLEIQRTEQGDSAMYLCASSLQGTESEKLFFGSGTQLSVL.